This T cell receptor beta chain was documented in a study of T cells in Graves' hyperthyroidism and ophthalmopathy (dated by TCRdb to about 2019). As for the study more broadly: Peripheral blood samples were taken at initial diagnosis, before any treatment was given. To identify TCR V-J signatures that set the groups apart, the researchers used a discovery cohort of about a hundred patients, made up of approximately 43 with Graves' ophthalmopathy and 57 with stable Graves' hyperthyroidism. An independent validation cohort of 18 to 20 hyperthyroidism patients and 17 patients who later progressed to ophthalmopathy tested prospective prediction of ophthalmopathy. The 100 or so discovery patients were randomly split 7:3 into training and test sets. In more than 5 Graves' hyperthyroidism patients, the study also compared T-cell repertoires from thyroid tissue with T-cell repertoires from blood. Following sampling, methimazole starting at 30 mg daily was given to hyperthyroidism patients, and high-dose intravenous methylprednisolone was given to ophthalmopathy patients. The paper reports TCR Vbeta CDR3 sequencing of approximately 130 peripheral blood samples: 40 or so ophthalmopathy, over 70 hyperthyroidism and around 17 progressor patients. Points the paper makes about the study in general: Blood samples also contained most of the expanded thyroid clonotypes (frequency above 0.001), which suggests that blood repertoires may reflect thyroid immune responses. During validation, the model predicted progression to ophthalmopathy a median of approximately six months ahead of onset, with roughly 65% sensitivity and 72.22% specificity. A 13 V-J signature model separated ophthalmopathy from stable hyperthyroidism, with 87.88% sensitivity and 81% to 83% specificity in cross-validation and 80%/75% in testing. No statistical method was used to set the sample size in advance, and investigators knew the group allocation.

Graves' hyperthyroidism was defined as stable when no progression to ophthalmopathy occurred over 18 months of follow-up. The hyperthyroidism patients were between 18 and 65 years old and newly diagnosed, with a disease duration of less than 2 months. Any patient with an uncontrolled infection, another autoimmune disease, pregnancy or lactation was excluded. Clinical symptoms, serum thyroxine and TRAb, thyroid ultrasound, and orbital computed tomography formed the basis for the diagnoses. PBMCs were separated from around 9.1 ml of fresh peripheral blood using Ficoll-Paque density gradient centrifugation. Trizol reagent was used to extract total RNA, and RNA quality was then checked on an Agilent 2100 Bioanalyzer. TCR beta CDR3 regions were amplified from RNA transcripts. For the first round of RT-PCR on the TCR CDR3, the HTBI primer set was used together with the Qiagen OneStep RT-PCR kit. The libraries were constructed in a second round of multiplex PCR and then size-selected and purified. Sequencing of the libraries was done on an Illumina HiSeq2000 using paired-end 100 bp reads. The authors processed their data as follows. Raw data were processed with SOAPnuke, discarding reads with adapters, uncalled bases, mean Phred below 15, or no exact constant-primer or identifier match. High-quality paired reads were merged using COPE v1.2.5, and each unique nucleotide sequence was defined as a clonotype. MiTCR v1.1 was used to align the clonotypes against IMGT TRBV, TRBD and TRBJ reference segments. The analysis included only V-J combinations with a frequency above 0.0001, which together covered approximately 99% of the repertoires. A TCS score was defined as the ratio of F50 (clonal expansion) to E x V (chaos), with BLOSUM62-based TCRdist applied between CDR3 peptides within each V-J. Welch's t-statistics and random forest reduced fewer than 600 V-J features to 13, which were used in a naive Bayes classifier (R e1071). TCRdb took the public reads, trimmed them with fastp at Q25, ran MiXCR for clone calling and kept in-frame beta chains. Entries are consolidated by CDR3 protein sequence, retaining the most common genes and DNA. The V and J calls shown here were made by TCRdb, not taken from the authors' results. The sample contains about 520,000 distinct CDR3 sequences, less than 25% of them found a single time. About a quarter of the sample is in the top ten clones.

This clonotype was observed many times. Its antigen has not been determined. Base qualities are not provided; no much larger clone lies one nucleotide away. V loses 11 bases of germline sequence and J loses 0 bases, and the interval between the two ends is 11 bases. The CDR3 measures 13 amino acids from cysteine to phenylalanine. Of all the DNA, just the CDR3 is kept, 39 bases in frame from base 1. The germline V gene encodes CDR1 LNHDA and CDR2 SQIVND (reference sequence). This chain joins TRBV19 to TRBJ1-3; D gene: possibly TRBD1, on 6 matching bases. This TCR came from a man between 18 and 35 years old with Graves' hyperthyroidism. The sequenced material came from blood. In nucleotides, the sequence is TGTGCCGGACGGGACAACTCTGGAAACACCATATATTTT. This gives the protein CAGRDNSGNTIYF.